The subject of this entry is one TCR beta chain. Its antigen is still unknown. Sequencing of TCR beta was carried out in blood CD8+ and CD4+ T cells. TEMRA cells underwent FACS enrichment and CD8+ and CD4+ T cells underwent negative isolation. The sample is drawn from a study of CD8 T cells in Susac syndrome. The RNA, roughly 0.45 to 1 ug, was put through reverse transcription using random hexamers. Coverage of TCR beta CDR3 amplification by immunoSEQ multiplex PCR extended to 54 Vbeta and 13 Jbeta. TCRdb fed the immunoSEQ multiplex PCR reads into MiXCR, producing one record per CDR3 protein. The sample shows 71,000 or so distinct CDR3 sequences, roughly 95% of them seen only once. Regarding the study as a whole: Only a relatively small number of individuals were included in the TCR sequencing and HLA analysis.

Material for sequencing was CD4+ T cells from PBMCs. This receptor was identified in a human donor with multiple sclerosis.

The chain's CDR3 is CSVEVTSTDTQYF. In DNA, the CDR3 is TGCAGCGTTGAGGTGACTAGCACAGATACGCAGTATTTT. This chain joins TRBV29-1 and TRBJ2-3, with D hard to call. Trimming took off 3 bases at V and 0 bases at J, with 7 bases between the two ends. Germline CDR1 and CDR2: SQVTM and ANQGSEA. The length of the CDR3 is 13 residues.